This T cell receptor (beta chain) was identified in a study of identical twins. Study-wide points: Beta out-of-frame sequences showed weaker excess twin sharing. Abundant beta clonotypes from cord blood had fewer insertions, unlike memory repertoires, which showed none.

This clonotype was counted at least ten times. Its specificity is unknown. CDR1 MNHEY and CDR2 SVGEGT come from the germline V gene. Losses at the gene ends were 6 bases for V and 1 base for J; bases not matched to a gene: 10. The length of the CDR3 is 16 residues. Template switching (which added a universal primer site) was used, and cDNA carried unique molecular identifiers. TCRdb called the 5' RACE reads again in MiXCR, with one record for every CDR3 protein. The sample holds 700,000 to 950,000 distinct CDR3 sequences, roughly an eighth seen once. This sample was also put to use in a study of yellow fever vaccine responses in identical twins. That source reports: Twins' vaccine T cell response reportedly gave the appearance of partial convergence and partial personalization.

This chain connects TRBV6-2 or TRBV6-3 to TRBJ1-1; TRBD1 agrees at 8 bases. The sequence came from a woman younger than 30 in good health. The sample comprised PBMCs. In DNA form, the CDR3 reads TGTGCCAGCAGACCCCCCCGACAGGGGTCGAACACTGAAGCTTTCTTT. Translating it yields CASRPPRQGSNTEAFF.